These 7 T cell receptor beta chains were sequenced from one sample in a study of CD4 T cells in relation to SARS-CoV-2 and coronaviruses. Their target antigens are unknown. The data were produced by immunoSEQ multiplex PCR, yet TCRdb's version contains in-frame clones alone and is incomplete. The sample carries around 26,000 clones, 74% recorded once. CD4+ T cells from unexposed donors were obtained before the COVID-19 pandemic (2011-2018). Isolation of CD4+ T cells took place after less than 11 days in culture. The sample taken for sequencing was CD4+ T cells from PBMCs, cultured in vitro. The source of these receptors is a human donor in good health.

This clone was found once. The rearrangement links TRBV19 to TRBJ2-7; 7 bases match TRBD1. Germline CDR1 LNHDA, CDR2 SQIVND (reference sequence). The CDR3 is 14 amino acids. V lost 10 bases and J lost 1; bases outside the gene matches: 10. The CDR3 nucleotides read TGTGCCACCTCTTCGGGGACAGAGTCCTACGAGCAGTACTTC. It yields the protein CATSSGTESYEQYF.

There are a few counts of this clone. The chain couples TRBV5-6 to TRBJ1-4; 11 bases align to TRBD1. CDR1 and CDR2 (germline): SGHDT, YYEEEE. V lost 4 bases, J lost 2 bases, and 4 bases stayed unmatched. This CDR3 spans 16 amino acids. The CDR3 coding sequence is TGTGCCAGCAGCGGGGACAGGGGGATCACTAATGAAAAACTGTTTTTT. Translation gives CASSGDRGITNEKLFF. Full variable domain (outside the CDR3, taken from reference TRBV5-6 and TRBJ1-4): DAGVTQSPTHLIKTRGQQVTLRCSPKSGHDTVSWYQQALGQGPQFIFQYYEEEERQRGNFPDRFSGHQFPNYSSELNVNALLLGDSALYLCASSGDRGITNEKLFFGSGTQLSVL.

V is TRBV4-3 and J is TRBJ1-4; D is unclear. The CDR3 is 20 residues long. Germline assignment: CDR1 LGHNA and CDR2 YSLEER. Deletions cut 1 base from V and 2 bases from J, with 23 bases between. This CDR3 is CASSQGYGPLVGRTNEKLFF. In nucleotides, the CDR3 is TGCGCCAGCAGCCAAGGCTACGGTCCCCTAGTGGGAAGGACTAATGAAAAACTGTTTTTT.

This clone was detected only a few times. The genes are TRBV25-1 and TRBJ2-3; TRBD2 might be the D (6 bases). V was cut by 6 bases and J by 1 base, with 11 bases left in between. The germline gives CDR1 MGHDK, CDR2 SYGVNS. CDR3 size: 14 residues. In DNA, the CDR3 is TGTGCCAGCAGGACTAGGGATGGCACAGATACGCAGTATTTT. Protein: CASRTRDGTDTQYF.

This clone was picked up one time. This chain links TRBV7-3 with TRBJ2-4; 7 nucleotides match TRBD2. V was clipped by 3 bases and J by 5 bases; unmatched bases: 10. CDR1 and CDR2 (germline): SGHTA, FQGTGA. The CDR3 has 16 amino acids. The CDR3 DNA reads TGTGCCAGCAGCTTGCAGGGAGGGCTGGGGGAAAACATTCAGTACTTC. Amino acid sequence: CASSLQGGLGENIQYF.

The V and J genes are TRBV4-1 and TRBJ1-4, with a weak D call TRBD1 (5 bases). Germline CDR1 reads MGHRA; CDR2 reads YSYEKL. V lost 0 bases and J 0 bases, leaving 11 bases between the germline ends. The CDR3 runs 17 residues. The CDR3 spells CASSQDPRGSTNEKLFF. In DNA form, the CDR3 reads TGCGCCAGCAGCCAAGATCCCCGGGGGTCAACTAATGAAAAACTGTTTTTT.

The J gene is TRBJ1-4, the V gene TRBV14; 7 nucleotides match TRBD1. This CDR3 contains 15 residues. In germline, CDR1 is SGHDN, CDR2 FVKESK. V was clipped by 1 base and J by 4 bases; unmatched bases: 3. The CDR3 DNA follows: TGTGCCAGCAGCCAAGTGACAGGGTTTAATGAAAAACTGTTTTTT. Encoded protein: CASSQVTGFNEKLFF. The full variable domain, with the rest looked up from reference TRBV14 and TRBJ1-4, is EAGVTQFPSHSVIEKGQTVTLRCDPISGHDNLYWYRRVMGKEIKFLLHFVKESKQDESGMPNNRFLAERTGGTYSTLKVQPAELEDSGVYFCASSQVTGFNEKLFFGSGTQLSVL.